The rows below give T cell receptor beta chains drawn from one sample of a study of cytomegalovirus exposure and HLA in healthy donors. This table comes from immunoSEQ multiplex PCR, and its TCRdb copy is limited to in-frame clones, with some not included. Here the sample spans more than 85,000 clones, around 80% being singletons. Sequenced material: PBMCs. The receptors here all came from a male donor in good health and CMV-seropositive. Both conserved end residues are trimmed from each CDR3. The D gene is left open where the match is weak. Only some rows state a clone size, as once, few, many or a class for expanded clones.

CDR3: ASSPLGGRDTEAF; D: NA; J: TRBJ1-1; size: NA; V: TRBV6-1
CDR3: ASSLGEGMRTEAF; D: NA; J: TRBJ1-1; size: NA; V: TRBV13
CDR3: SVGRDRGIEAF; D: TRBD1; J: TRBJ1-1; size: NA; V: TRBV29-1
CDR3: ASSEAPGQGVVYGYT; D: TRBD1; J: TRBJ1-2; size: NA; V: TRBV2
CDR3: ATSRAGQGARAFGYT; D: TRBD1; J: TRBJ1-2; size: NA; V: TRBV15
CDR3: ASSAEQTTFYGYT; D: NA; J: TRBJ1-2; size: NA; V: TRBV18
CDR3: ASSRDGGTSYEQY; D: NA; J: TRBJ2-7; size: NA; V: TRBV9
CDR3: ASSPSGGHTEAF; D: NA; J: TRBJ1-1; size: NA; V: TRBV18
CDR3: ASSHSSRGRSEQY; D: NA; J: TRBJ2-7; size: NA; V: TRBV4-1
CDR3: AWSPPRPGTAYSPLH; D: TRBD1; J: TRBJ1-6; size: NA; V: TRBV30
CDR3: ASGTRDRSGYT; D: TRBD1; J: TRBJ1-2; size: NA; V: TRBV7-9
CDR3: ASSSGTSTDTQY; D: NA; J: TRBJ2-3; size: NA; V: TRBV7-8
CDR3: ASSEEQGIRGYT; D: NA; J: TRBJ1-2; size: NA; V: TRBV2
CDR3: ASSSPTGVYGYT; D: TRBD1; J: TRBJ1-2; size: NA; V: TRBV7-2
CDR3: ASSLTPSSGGLSGANVLT; D: TRBD2; J: TRBJ2-6; size: NA; V: TRBV7-7
CDR3: ASSAHRDIDQPQH; D: NA; J: TRBJ1-5; size: NA; V: TRBV7-9
CDR3: ASSSTSSYNSPLH; D: NA; J: TRBJ1-6; size: NA; V: TRBV7-6
CDR3: ASSLGSGAQNIQY; D: TRBD2; J: TRBJ2-4; size: NA; V: TRBV7-2
CDR3: ASSRNRVTALGGLERYEQY; D: NA; J: TRBJ2-7; size: NA; V: TRBV7-8
CDR3: ASSLATGNTEAF; D: NA; J: TRBJ1-1; size: NA; V: TRBV5-1
CDR3: ASSDTQGTEQY; D: TRBD1; J: TRBJ2-7; size: NA; V: TRBV10-1
CDR3: ASKGQLSSYEQY; D: NA; J: TRBJ2-7; size: NA; V: TRBV6-1
CDR3: ASSQDHGGDEQY; D: NA; J: TRBJ2-7; size: NA; V: TRBV4-3
CDR3: ASRTGKDYGYT; D: TRBD1; J: TRBJ1-2; size: once; V: TRBV6-1
CDR3: SVARGGNYEQY; D: TRBD2; J: TRBJ2-7; size: few; V: TRBV29-1
CDR3: ASSHTGGKRSPLH; D: TRBD1; J: TRBJ1-6; size: NA; V: TRBV7-9
CDR3: ASRVGSKRDRDSTGELF; D: NA; J: TRBJ2-2; size: NA; V: TRBV7-9
CDR3: ASSLWQFDTQY; D: NA; J: TRBJ2-3; size: once; V: TRBV11-3
CDR3: SVGPTGANTIY; D: TRBD1; J: TRBJ1-3; size: few; V: TRBV29-1
CDR3: ASSTKLYEQY; D: NA; J: TRBJ2-7; size: few; V: TRBV6-5
CDR3: ASSLRSGHNEQF; D: TRBD2; J: TRBJ2-1; size: NA; V: TRBV11-2
CDR3: ASRFPTGFEQY; D: TRBD1; J: TRBJ2-7; size: NA; V: TRBV28
CDR3: ASSSRQQGVGNEQF; D: TRBD1; J: TRBJ2-1; size: NA; V: TRBV7-9
CDR3: ASSVTSGGEGETQY; D: TRBD2; J: TRBJ2-5; size: NA; V: TRBV9
CDR3: ATGGGSNQPQH; D: NA; J: TRBJ1-5; size: few; V: TRBV19
CDR3: ASSKGLAGAANTGELF; D: TRBD2; J: TRBJ2-2; size: NA; V: TRBV7-2
CDR3: ASSITRGSPNTEAF; D: TRBD1; J: TRBJ1-1; size: NA; V: TRBV5-4
CDR3: ASSLGLAGRDTQY; D: TRBD2; J: TRBJ2-3; size: NA; V: TRBV11-3
CDR3: ASSPTVNYGYT; D: NA; J: TRBJ1-2; size: NA; V: TRBV5-4
CDR3: ASSYTTGLSSDEQF; D: TRBD1; J: TRBJ2-1; size: NA; V: TRBV9
CDR3: ASSVGASGGIGDEQF; D: TRBD2; J: TRBJ2-1; size: NA; V: TRBV9
CDR3: AISEQGWDEKLF; D: NA; J: TRBJ1-4; size: NA; V: TRBV10-3
CDR3: ASTNPPVTDTQY; D: NA; J: TRBJ2-3; size: few; V: TRBV6-5
CDR3: ASSVGAWGGTSYEQY; D: TRBD2; J: TRBJ2-7; size: NA; V: TRBV9